The clone carrying this TCR beta chain was detected once. Antigen unknown. Here immunoSEQ multiplex PCR was the method, and the copy in TCRdb shows in-frame clones only, minus some. The sample lists approximately 110,000 clones, around three quarters occurring once. PCR or immunohistochemistry showed mismatch repair deficiency in every enrolled patient. TCRs were sequenced from a few patients responding to pembrolizumab. The data derive from a study of PD-1 blockade in mismatch repair-deficient tumors. Study-level background: Patients had more than ten mismatch repair-deficient cancer types, all previously treated and progressing.

Study conclusions and caveats: Tumor-resident clones, often absent from pretreatment blood, expanded after pembrolizumab and then contracted.

Sequences were derived from peripheral blood, sampled 60 to 65 weeks after starting pembrolizumab. The clonotype originates from an adult with mismatch repair-deficient cancer.

DNA for the CDR3: TGTGCCAGCAGCAGCAGGGACGGCTATGAGCAGTTCTTC. It specifies CASSSRDGYEQFF. This chain links TRBV7-6 with TRBJ2-1; D possibly matches TRBD1 or TRBD2 (5 bases each). Germline-derived CDR1 and CDR2 are SGHVS and FNYEAQ. This CDR3 comprises 13 residues. The V end was cut by 5 bases, the J end by 8 bases, with 13 bases between. The whole variable domain, remainder taken from reference TRBV7-6 and TRBJ2-1, is GAGVSQSPRYKVTKRGQDVALRCDPISGHVSLYWYRQALGQGPEFLTYFNYEAQQDKSGLPNDRFSAERPEGSISTLTIQRTEQRDSAMYRCASSSRDGYEQFFGPGTRLTVL.